This TCR beta chain was obtained from a study of blood T cell repertoires in COVID-19. CDR1 SGHDT and CDR2 YYEEEE come from the germline V gene. The V gene lost 0 bases and the J gene lost 2 bases, with 12 bases spanning the gap. The CDR3 is made up of 16 amino acids. Profiled with immunoSEQ multiplex PCR; TCRdb holds only in-frame clones, not every one. In the table there are 80,000 to 100,000 clones, 86% of which are singletons. The receptor was derived from an elderly woman in a cohort sampled during active or convalescent COVID-19. The V gene is TRBV5-6, the J gene TRBJ2-1; TRBD2 is a possible D gene (7 bases). What was sequenced was peripheral blood. The chain's CDR3 is CASSLEGGTTYNEQFF. CDR3 nucleotide sequence: TGTGCCAGCAGCTTGGAGGGGGGGACCACCTACAATGAGCAGTTCTTC.